The present entry profiles one TCR beta chain with its context. This sample was included in a study of blood T cell repertoires in COVID-19. Study information: Sites across the United States, Italy and Spain contributed samples from acute and convalescent COVID-19.

The V gene's germline CDR1 is SEHNR and CDR2 FQNEAQ (reference sequence). V lost 5 bases, J lost 1 base, and 11 bases lay in between. The length of the CDR3 is 14 residues. Authors' analysis steps: How many nucleated cells were present was estimated from reference gene primer amplification. Assay used: immunoSEQ multiplex PCR; TCRdb lists only in-frame clones, some missing. V, J and clone size are taken as reported in that table, and D and trimming were inferred from the DNA itself. This table has 100,000 to 120,000 clones, over 60% appearing once. The chain couples TRBV7-9 to TRBJ1-1, with D possibly being TRBD1 (6 bases). The TCR comes from an elderly woman with acute or convalescent COVID-19. What was sequenced was peripheral blood. The CDR3 nucleotides are TGTGCCAGCAGCGAACAGGGCAGGAACACTGAAGCTTTCTTT. Protein sequence: CASSEQGRNTEAFF.